Sequencing of this TCR beta chain was carried out in a study of blood T cells in healthy people across ages. This clonotype was seen a few times. Its target is not known. General study points: Donor CMV status was unknown, possibly confounding expanded clonotype changes. Long-lived donors carried more naive CD4+ cells and greater diversity than aged donors.

Combining a sample-barcoded 5' primer with a J-beta primer mix, a second PCR ran for roughly 7 to 12 cycles. MiXCR, applied by TCRdb to the 5' RACE reads, yields one record per CDR3 protein. The sample records about 1,400,000 distinct CDR3 sequences, around 55% being singletons. The CDR3 sequence is 14 residues long. V lost 3 bases and J 1 base, leaving 9 bases between the germline ends. Germline assignment: CDR1 MNHEY and CDR2 SMNVEV (reference sequence). The receptor was derived from a man aged 18 to 29 in good health. The V gene is TRBV27, the J gene TRBJ1-1; D gene uncertain. Sample: blood. CDR3 region: CASSFVGGNTEAFF. CDR3 DNA sequence: TGTGCCAGCAGTTTCGTAGGAGGGAACACTGAAGCTTTCTTT.